The present T cell receptor beta chain was sequenced within a study of cytomegalovirus exposure and HLA in healthy donors. Overall study results and limits: A few V segments could not be told apart, such as TRBV6-2 and TRBV6-3, and were left out. Altogether, 150 to 200 TCR beta chains were recorded as cytomegalovirus-associated. Later genetic work tied a missense DCLRE1C variant to beta-chain V and J trimming.

This clone was recorded a few times. As yet, its antigen is unknown. Primers included in the PCR were 60 Vbeta and 13 Jbeta primers. Sequencing was performed with immunoSEQ multiplex PCR; in TCRdb, only in-frame clones are kept and a portion is missing. The sample contains around 150,000 clones, about four fifths of which appear only once. This CDR3 is built from 15 residues. V was pared by 7 bases and J by 1 base, with 11 bases between. Germline CDR1 is MDHEN and CDR2 is SYDVKM. This chain links TRBV28 with TRBJ2-6; TRBD2 is a possible D gene (5 bases). Sequencing was done on a sample of PBMCs. The source of this sequence is a man aged 45-60 years in good health and CMV-seropositive. Here the CDR3 DNA reads TGTGCCAGCACCGAGGAGGTTTCTGGGGCCAACGTCCTGACTTTC. It is translated as CASTEEVSGANVLTF. Full variable domain (missing parts from reference TRBV28 and TRBJ2-6): DVKVTQSSRYLVKRTGEKVFLECVQDMDHENMFWYRQDPGLGLRLIYFSYDVKMKEKGDIPEGYSVSREKKERFSLILESASTNQTSMYLCASTEEVSGANVLTFGAGSRLTVL.